Below, 27 T cell receptor beta chains from the same sample are listed, as sequenced in a study of blood T cell repertoires in COVID-19. The data were produced by immunoSEQ multiplex PCR, yet TCRdb's version contains in-frame clones alone and is incomplete. The data hold about 160,000 clones, with around 85% observed a single time. The specimen sequenced was peripheral blood. The source of these receptors is a man in his fifties or sixties with active or convalescent COVID-19.

The genes are TRBV28 and TRBJ2-5, with D perhaps matching TRBD2 (6 bases). Trimming shortened V by 5 bases and J by 4 bases, and 17 bases separated the two germline ends. There are 15 residues in the CDR3. The germline CDR1 and CDR2 sequences are MDHEN and SYDVKM. The CDR3 coding sequence is TGTGCCAGCAGTCCATCGGACTTGGGGGGAGAGACCCAGTACTTC. Translation: CASSPSDLGGETQYF.

The chain is built from TRBV7-9 and TRBJ1-2; TRBD1 matches 7 bases. The CDR3 is made up of 14 amino acids. Germline V CDR1 and CDR2: SEHNR, FQNEAQ (reference sequence). J gave up 4 bases and V 1 base, and 3 bases lay outside the gene matches. The CDR3 protein is CASSLGSGGYGYTF. Here the CDR3 DNA reads TGTGCCAGCAGCTTAGGATCAGGGGGCTATGGCTACACCTTC.

The chain's CDR3 is CASSPDRGRGDTEAFF. In DNA form, the CDR3 reads TGTGCCAGCAGCCCGGACAGGGGGCGCGGCGACACTGAAGCTTTCTTT. This chain connects TRBV5-6 to TRBJ1-1; 11 nucleotides line up with TRBD1. V shed 4 bases and J 3 bases; nucleotides not matched to a gene: 8. From germline, CDR1 is SGHDT and CDR2 YYEEEE. CDR3 size: 16 residues.

CDR3: CASSLATRGGGGEAFF. The CDR3 DNA reads as TGTGCCAGCAGCTTAGCGACCAGGGGAGGGGGTGGTGAAGCTTTCTTT. The chain uses TRBV7-6 and TRBJ1-1; the D gene is possibly TRBD1 (6 bases). Per germline, CDR1 SGHVS and CDR2 FNYEAQ. V gave up 0 bases and J gave up 7 bases, with 18 bases separating them. The CDR3 has 16 amino acids.

This clone was seen only a few times. The chain employs TRBV7-2 and TRBJ1-3, with D possibly being TRBD1 (5 bases). The CDR3 is 16 residues long. Between the trimmed V and J ends, which lost 2 bases and 4 bases, there was a span of 15 bases. Germline V gene sequence: CDR1 SGHTA, CDR2 FQGNSA. In DNA form, the CDR3 reads TGTGCCAGCAGCTTAATGGGACGGGGGGAAGGAAACACCATATATTTT. It is translated as CASSLMGRGEGNTIYF.

CDR3 DNA sequence: TGTGCCAGCAGCTTAGGCAGACTAGCGGGAGCCCGGGCGGCCCAGTACTTC. Its protein is CASSLGRLAGARAAQYF. The gene calls are TRBV7-2 and TRBJ2-5, with TRBD2 matching over 12 bases. The V gene end was trimmed by 1 base and the J gene end by 9 bases; junction bases not matched to a gene: 12. This CDR3 region has 17 residues. Germline V gene sequence: CDR1 SGHTA, CDR2 FQGNSA.

Many counts were recorded for this clone. The chain carries TRBV3-1 (or the pseudogene TRBV3-2) and TRBJ2-7; D is possibly TRBD2 (7 bases). Trimming stripped 4 bases from V and 4 bases from J, with 17 bases between. The CDR3 consists of 15 residues. Germline V lookup: CDR1 LGHDT, CDR2 YNNKEL (reference sequence). The CDR3 loop is CASSLFRGAGYEQYF. The CDR3 nucleotides are TGTGCCAGCAGCCTCTTTCGGGGGGCTGGTTACGAGCAGTACTTC.

This chain connects TRBV19 to TRBJ2-2, with a weak D call TRBD2 (5 bases). Per the germline V gene, CDR1 is LNHDA and CDR2 is SQIVND (reference sequence). This CDR3 is built from 12 residues. V was cut by 7 bases and J by 5 bases, with 8 bases left in between. The DNA for the CDR3 is TGTGCCAGTAAGGGCGGGACCGGGGAGCTGTTTTTT. Encoded protein: CASKGGTGELFF.

The chain links TRBV7-9 to TRBJ1-2, with a weak D call TRBD1 (6 bases). CDR1 SEHNR and CDR2 FQNEAQ come from the germline V gene (reference sequence). The germline V and J ends were trimmed by 5 bases and 4 bases, with 26 bases remaining between them. This CDR3 comprises 18 residues. CDR3 sequence: CASSLLTRDIGAGYGYTF. CDR3 coding DNA: TGTGCCAGCAGCCTTCTTACCCGGGACATTGGGGCCGGCTATGGCTACACCTTC.

The chain links TRBV10-3 to TRBJ2-1; TRBD1 matches 8 bases. The CDR3 sequence is 17 residues long. Trimming at V came to 0 bases and at J to 5 bases, leaving 9 bases not matched to a gene. Germline values: CDR1 ENHRY, CDR2 SYGVKD. The CDR3 reads CAISESIAGQVNNEQFF. The CDR3 DNA is TGTGCCATCAGTGAGTCGATCGCGGGACAGGTAAACAATGAGCAGTTCTTC.

The CDR3 bases are TGTGCCAGCAAGATGGTCGGGGAGCAGTACTTC. This sequence encodes CASKMVGEQYF. This chain links TRBV2 with TRBJ2-7; D not resolved. Per germline, CDR1 SNHLY and CDR2 FYNNEI. The length of the CDR3 is 11 residues. The V gene lost 7 bases and the J gene lost 7 bases, with 11 bases spanning the gap. Drawing the rest from reference TRBV2 and TRBJ2-7, the complete variable domain is EPEVTQTPSHQVTQMGQEVILRCVPISNHLYFYWYRQILGQKVEFLVSFYNNEISEKSEIFDDQFSVERPDGSNFTLKIRSTKLEDSAMYFCASKMVGEQYFGPGTRLTVT.

The rearrangement links TRBV6-6 to TRBJ2-7; the D gene is possibly TRBD2 (5 bases). With 5 bases removed from V and 4 bases from J, the gap between germline ends came to 9 bases. The V gene's germline CDR1 is MNHNY and CDR2 SVGAGI (reference sequence). The CDR3 contains 12 residues. CDR3 nucleotides: TGTGCCAGCAGTGCCACGGGGTACGAGCAGTACTTC. This sequence encodes CASSATGYEQYF.

V usage is TRBV6-5 and J usage is TRBJ2-3; 7 nucleotides line up with TRBD1. The CDR3 runs 14 residues. Germline-derived CDR1 and CDR2 are MNHEY and SVGAGI. Trimming removed 4 bases from V and 2 bases from J; junction bases left unmatched: 3. CDR3 amino acids: CASSLGQYTDTQYF. In DNA form, the CDR3 reads TGTGCCAGCAGTTTGGGACAGTACACAGATACGCAGTATTTT.

This sequence joins TRBV5-4 and TRBJ1-4; tentative D call: TRBD1 (6 bases). Germline lookup yields CDR1 SGHNT and CDR2 YYREEE (reference sequence). Trimming took off 0 bases at V and 3 bases at J, with 9 bases between the two ends. CDR3 length: 15 amino acids. For the CDR3, the DNA is TGTGCCAGCAGCTTGGCAGGGGCTGCTAATGAAAAACTGTTTTTT. Protein product: CASSLAGAANEKLFF.

The rearrangement joins TRBV14 to TRBJ2-7; tentative D call: TRBD1 (5 bases). Between the trimmed V and J ends, which lost 2 bases and 7 bases, there was a span of 12 bases. The CDR3 loop spans 13 amino acids. Germline V gives CDR1 SGHDN, CDR2 FVKESK. For the CDR3, the DNA is TGTGCCAGCAGCCAATTGCAGGGATGGGAGCAGTACTTC. It yields the protein CASSQLQGWEQYF.

CDR3: CASSALVGQGAQAGELFF. The CDR3 nucleotides are TGTGCCAGCAGCGCACTCGTTGGACAGGGGGCTCAGGCCGGGGAGCTGTTTTTT. V and J are TRBV9 and TRBJ2-2; 11 bases line up with TRBD1. CDR3 size: 18 residues. Germline CDR1 and CDR2: SGDLS and YYNGEE. Germline trimming cut 3 bases from V and 6 bases from J; bases unmatched to any gene: 13.

The chain combines TRBV2 with TRBJ2-7; 11 bases are shared with TRBD1. Losses at the gene ends were 2 bases for V and 4 bases for J; bases not matched to a gene: 4. CDR3 length equals 15 residues. Germline CDR1 and CDR2: SNHLY and FYNNEI. The CDR3: CASSEPDRGPYEQYF. CDR3 coding DNA: TGTGCCAGCAGTGAACCGGACAGGGGGCCGTACGAGCAGTACTTC.

For this clone: At the DNA level, this CDR3 is encoded by other sequences in the same sample as well. The rearrangement uses TRBV10-2 and TRBJ2-7; D ambiguous. The germline gives CDR1 WSHSY, CDR2 SAAADI. Between the trimmed V and J ends, which lost 4 bases and 1 base, there was a span of 5 bases. The CDR3 runs to 12 residues. CDR3 region: CASSAGSYEQYF. CDR3 DNA: TGCGCCAGCAGTGCGGGTTCCTACGAGCAGTACTTC.

The chain is built from TRBV6-4 and TRBJ1-2, with D perhaps matching TRBD1 (5 bases). CDR1 and CDR2 (germline): MRHNA, SNTAGT. V gave up 4 bases and J gave up 4 bases, with 13 bases separating them. The CDR3 is 14 residues long. CDR3 nucleotides: TGTGCCAGCAGTGCCGACAGAGCCTCCTATGGCTACACCTTC. Translated: CASSADRASYGYTF.

V gene TRBV24-1 combines with J gene TRBJ2-1; TRBD2 agrees at 8 bases. V shed 4 bases, J shed 5 bases, and the junction held 9 bases outside the gene matches. Germline-derived CDR1 and CDR2 are KGHDR and SFDVKD. The CDR3 has 16 amino acids. CDR3 residues: CATSDMSGSVHNEQFF. In DNA form, the CDR3 reads TGTGCCACCAGTGACATGAGCGGGAGCGTCCACAATGAGCAGTTCTTC.

For the CDR3, the DNA is TGTGCCAGTAGTATTTCAGGGGGCGGTGAAAAACTGTTTTTT. As protein: CASSISGGGEKLFF. The chain uses TRBV19 and TRBJ1-4; 8 bases are shared with TRBD1. CDR1 and CDR2 (germline): LNHDA, SQIVND (reference sequence). Germline trimming cut 3 bases from V and 7 bases from J; bases unmatched to any gene: 4. This CDR3 contains 14 residues.

This clone was observed a few times. The rearrangement links TRBV20-1 to TRBJ2-7, with 9 bases matching TRBD2. Germline loops: CDR1 DFQATT, CDR2 SNEGSKA (reference sequence). CDR3 length: 14 amino acids. Unmatched junction bases numbered 10, after V lost 6 bases and J lost 4 bases. The CDR3 region has the DNA TGCAGTGCGAGTCTTAGCGGGAGTGGTTACGAGCAGTACTTC. Protein: CSASLSGSGYEQYF.

The rearrangement joins TRBV5-1 to TRBJ1-4; TRBD1 matches 8 bases. From germline, CDR1 is SGHRS and CDR2 YFSETQ. The ends lost 4 bases at V and 8 bases at J; junction bases unmatched: 7. This CDR3 has 14 amino acids. This CDR3 is CASSPDRVVEKLFF. CDR3 nucleotides: TGCGCCAGCAGCCCGGACAGGGTGGTGGAAAAACTGTTTTTT.

The chain carries TRBV19 and TRBJ1-1; D gene uncertain. Germline V gene data show CDR1 as LNHDA and CDR2 as SQIVND (reference sequence). V shed 10 bases and J shed 6 bases, with 21 bases lying between them. The CDR3 length is 14 residues. The CDR3 region has the DNA TGTGCCACCACCGGGGAGACGAAGCACGCTGAAGCTTTCTTT. This sequence encodes CATTGETKHAEAFF.

The V call is TRBV11-1, the J call TRBJ1-2; TRBD1 matches 8 bases. There are 15 residues in the CDR3. CDR1 SGHAT and CDR2 FQDESV come from the germline V gene (reference sequence). Trimming at V came to 6 bases and at J to 1 base, leaving 7 bases not matched to a gene. CDR3 residues: CASSLTGANNYGYTF. The CDR3 nucleotides read TGTGCCAGCAGTTTGACAGGGGCGAATAACTATGGCTACACCTTC.

A single count supports this clone. The chain is built from TRBV29-1 and TRBJ1-1, with 11 nucleotides matching TRBD1. Germline V gives CDR1 SQVTM, CDR2 ANQGSEA. The junction had 7 bases not matched to a gene; V was cut back by 5 bases and J by 2 bases. The CDR3 length is 15 residues. In DNA form, the CDR3 reads TGCAGCGTTTCGTGGACAGGGGGCATCAACACTGAAGCTTTCTTT. It yields the protein CSVSWTGGINTEAFF.

V gene TRBV5-1 combines with J gene TRBJ2-3; D not resolved. This CDR3 has 14 residues. Looked up from germline, CDR1 is SGHRS and CDR2 is YFSETQ. V lost 4 bases to trimming and J lost 3 bases, with 12 bases between them. The CDR3 region is CASSLRSSTDTQYF. CDR3 coding DNA: TGCGCCAGCAGCCTCCGTAGCAGTACAGATACGCAGTATTTT.